Listed here are 8 T cell receptor beta chains from one sample, sequenced in a study of blood T cell repertoires in COVID-19. TCRdb's copy holds only in-frame clones and misses some; the assay was immunoSEQ multiplex PCR. Found here are about 250,000 clones, around 85% of them singletons; the top ten hold over 7.5%. The specimen sequenced was peripheral blood. The receptor set was obtained from an elderly man with acute or convalescent COVID-19.

This clone turned up a few times. The rearrangement joins TRBV19 to TRBJ2-7; 8 positions agree with TRBD1. The CDR3 consists of 16 residues. Looked up from germline, CDR1 is LNHDA and CDR2 is SQIVND (reference sequence). Trimming cost V 5 bases and J 7 bases; bases outside gene matches: 16. CDR3 sequence reads: CASSGTGTGLLREQYF. The CDR3 DNA reads TGTGCCAGTAGTGGAACCGGGACAGGCCTTTTACGAGAGCAGTACTTC. The complete variable domain, with remaining parts taken from reference TRBV19 and TRBJ2-7, reads DGGITQSPKYLFRKEGQNVTLSCEQNLNHDAMYWYRQDPGQGLRLIYYSQIVNDFQKGDIAEGYSVSREKKESFPLTVTSAQKNPTAFYLCASSGTGTGLLREQYFGPGTRLTVT.

This sequence joins TRBV24-1 and TRBJ2-3, with a weak D call TRBD1 (7 bases). CDR1 KGHDR and CDR2 SFDVKD come from the germline V gene. Trimming took 4 bases from V and 2 from J, leaving 12 bases between them. CDR3 length: 15 amino acids. The CDR3 loop is CATSEDREDTDTQYF. The CDR3 DNA is TGTGCCACCAGTGAAGACAGGGAGGACACAGATACGCAGTATTTT.

The rearrangement uses TRBV7-9 and TRBJ1-4, with 7 bases lining up with TRBD1. J lost 5 bases, V lost 4 bases, and 7 bases had no gene match. Germline CDR1 and CDR2: SEHNR and FQNEAQ (reference sequence). CDR3 size: 15 residues. DNA of the CDR3: TGTGCCAGCAGCTCAGGGGACAGACTAAATGAAAAACTGTTTTTT. This sequence encodes CASSSGDRLNEKLFF.

This sequence joins TRBV7-2 and TRBJ2-3; 13 bases match TRBD2. The J segment lost 3 bases and the V segment lost 4 bases, leaving 4 bases of the junction unmatched. The CDR3 spans 16 residues. CDR1 is SGHTA, CDR2 FQGNSA, per germline. The CDR3 is CASSSRTSGRTDTQYF. The CDR3 region has the DNA TGTGCCAGCAGCTCCCGGACTAGCGGGAGAACAGATACGCAGTATTTT.

This clone has just one count. CDR3 sequence (DNA): TGTGCCAGTAGTATAAGGCGGCATTACTCTGGGGCCAACGTCCTGACTTTC. Translation gives CASSIRRHYSGANVLTF. The chain carries TRBV19 and TRBJ2-6; no definite D call. The V and J ends lost 2 bases and 0 bases respectively, with 11 bases between them. The CDR3 contains 17 residues. Germline V gene lookup returns CDR1 LNHDA and CDR2 SQIVND (reference sequence).

The chain carries TRBV5-1 and TRBJ2-2; TRBD2 matches 9 bases. The CDR3 has 17 amino acids. After removal of 2 bases from V and 4 bases from J, the junction contained 9 bases not matched to a gene. Germline V gene data show CDR1 as SGHRS and CDR2 as YFSETQ. The DNA for the CDR3 is TGCGCCAGCAGCTTACAAGCGGGGGGCCGGACCACCGGGGAGCTGTTTTTT. Protein sequence: CASSLQAGGRTTGELFF.

This clone was seen a handful of times. The chain is built from TRBV7-9 and TRBJ1-6; D gene ambiguous. The CDR3 is 15 amino acids. The ends were cut back, 5 bases at V and 7 bases at J, with 15 bases in the middle. Germline values: CDR1 SEHNR, CDR2 FQNEAQ (reference sequence). In nucleotides, the CDR3 is TGTGCCAGCAGCCTAGGCGAGGGAATGAATTCACCCCTCCACTTT. Its protein is CASSLGEGMNSPLHF.

The chain links TRBV11-2 to TRBJ2-1, with D unresolved. The CDR3 is 13 residues long. From germline, CDR1 is SGHAT and CDR2 FQNNGV. V was shortened by 1 base and J by 10 bases, with 11 bases between the two germline ends. The CDR3 is CASSLAHNREQFF. CDR3 DNA sequence: TGTGCCAGCAGCTTAGCCCATAATCGGGAGCAGTTCTTC.